The entry that follows covers one TCR beta chain sequence. What it binds is unknown. The data were obtained in a study of cytomegalovirus exposure and HLA in healthy donors. Primers included in the PCR were 60 Vbeta and 13 Jbeta primers. Profiling relied on immunoSEQ multiplex PCR, and the TCRdb table lists in-frame clones only, not all of them. The sample has 85,000 to 100,000 clones, approximately 86% seen once; the top ten hold about a tenth. Looked up from germline, CDR1 is MGHRA and CDR2 is YSYEKL. This CDR3 region has 17 residues. V gave up 3 bases and J gave up 9 bases; unmatched junction bases: 17. The study, taken as a whole, reports: Sequence variants that were highly shared formed a cluster that was likely a sequencing artifact.

The sequence derives from a man aged 25-45 years in good health and CMV-seropositive. The V and J genes are TRBV4-1 and TRBJ2-1; 7 nucleotides match TRBD2. The sample consisted of PBMCs. The CDR3 loop is CASSHPLGREKTIEQFF. The CDR3 DNA reads TGCGCCAGCAGCCACCCTCTGGGGCGGGAGAAAACAATTGAGCAGTTCTTC.